The clone carrying this TCR beta chain was seen a handful of times. The target antigen is unknown. This could be a read error, since a much larger clone is one nucleotide away. CDR1 and CDR2 from the germline V gene are SGHAT and FQNNGV. The CDR3 covers 14 residues. V lost 2 bases and J lost 5, with 13 bases in between. Time point meaning: newly diagnosed GD, antithyroid drugs for less than 3 months. From RNA extracted from PBMCs, the TCR library was made. The source of the sample is a study of regulatory T cells in long-lasting Graves disease. Study overall: Newly diagnosed Graves' patients took antithyroid drugs under 3 months. Whole-study results and caveats: The number of shared public clonotypes was higher in persistent patients (under 3,000) than new patients (roughly 970).

Sequencing libraries for TCR beta were prepared with iRepertoire HTBI primers and Arm-PCR of CDR3 regions. TCRdb reprocessed the multiplex PCR reads via MiXCR and lists one record per CDR3 protein. The sample includes roughly 510,000 distinct CDR3 sequences, roughly a sixth seen only once; the top ten take around 12%. These sequences were also reported in another study, on T cells in Graves' hyperthyroidism and ophthalmopathy. As that study records: Using the HTBI primer set, a first-round RT-PCR was run on the TCR CDR3.

The V call is TRBV11-2, the J call TRBJ2-7; D uncertain. The sequenced sample was peripheral blood mononuclear cells (PBMCs), obtained at new diagnosis, from a patient treated with antithyroid drugs. This receptor was identified in a man younger than 30 with Graves disease. In nucleotides, the CDR3 is TGTGCCAGCAGCTTACGTTGGGAAACCCACGAGCAGTACTTC. Encoded protein: CASSLRWETHEQYF.